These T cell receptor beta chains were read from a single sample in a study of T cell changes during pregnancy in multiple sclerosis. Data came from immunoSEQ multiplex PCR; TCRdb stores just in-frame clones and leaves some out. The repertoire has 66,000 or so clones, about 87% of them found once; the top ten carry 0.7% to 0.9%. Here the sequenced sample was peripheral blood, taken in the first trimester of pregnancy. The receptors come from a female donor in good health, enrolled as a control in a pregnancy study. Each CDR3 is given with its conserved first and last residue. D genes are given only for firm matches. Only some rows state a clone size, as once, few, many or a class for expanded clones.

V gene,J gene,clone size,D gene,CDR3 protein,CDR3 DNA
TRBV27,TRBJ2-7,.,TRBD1,CASSHRGRYPEQYF,TGTGCCAGCAGCCACAGGGGGCGGTATCCCGAGCAGTACTTC
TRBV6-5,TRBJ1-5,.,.,CASSYIQNSNQPQHF,TGTGCCAGCAGTTACATCCAGAATAGCAATCAGCCCCAGCATTTT
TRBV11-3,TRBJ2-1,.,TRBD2,CASSPASGGGRNEQFF,TGTGCCAGCAGCCCGGCATCGGGCGGGGGGCGCAATGAGCAGTTCTTC
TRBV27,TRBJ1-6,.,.,CASSLTVGSPLHF,TGTGCCAGCAGTTTGACGGTCGGGTCACCCCTCCACTTT
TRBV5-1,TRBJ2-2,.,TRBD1,CASNRDRGSGTGELFF,TGCGCCAGCAATAGGGACAGGGGAAGTGGAACCGGGGAGCTGTTTTTT
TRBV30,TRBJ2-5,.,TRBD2,CALERGVIETQYF,TGTGCCTTGGAGCGGGGGGTCATAGAGACCCAGTACTTC
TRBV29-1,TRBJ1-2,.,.,CSVEVVQDGYTF,TGCAGCGTTGAAGTGGTACAGGATGGCTACACCTTC
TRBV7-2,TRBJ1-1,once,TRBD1,CASSSTGRTEAFF,TGTGCCAGCAGCTCGACAGGGAGGACTGAAGCTTTCTTT
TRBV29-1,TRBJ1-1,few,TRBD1,CSVEDQTGKAFF,TGCAGCGTTGAGGACCAGACAGGGAAAGCTTTCTTT
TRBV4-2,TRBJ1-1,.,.,CASSQERQAFSVNTEAFF,TGTGCCAGCAGCCAAGAAAGGCAGGCGTTCTCGGTGAACACTGAAGCTTTCTTT
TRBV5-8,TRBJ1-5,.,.,CASSWRGGGNQPQHF,TGTGCCAGCAGCTGGAGGGGGGGCGGTAATCAGCCCCAGCATTTT
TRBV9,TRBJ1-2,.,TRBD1,CASSVGFTGAYGYTF,TGTGCCAGCAGCGTAGGCTTTACAGGGGCTTATGGCTACACCTTC
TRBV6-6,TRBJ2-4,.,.,CASSYPAGAEKNIQYF,TGTGCCAGCAGTTACCCCGCAGGTGCAGAGAAAAACATTCAGTACTTC
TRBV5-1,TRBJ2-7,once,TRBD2,CASSSSVRGGGQSYEQYF,TGCGCCAGCAGCTCCTCTGTTCGGGGCGGGGGGCAATCCTACGAGCAGTACTTC
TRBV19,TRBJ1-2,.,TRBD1,CASAGQGSYGYTF,TGTGCCAGTGCGGGACAGGGGAGCTATGGCTACACCTTC
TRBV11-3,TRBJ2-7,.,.,CASGQLSYEQYF,TGTGCCAGCGGACAGCTCTCCTACGAGCAGTACTTC
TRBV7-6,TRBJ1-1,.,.,CASRPLGPNTEAFF,TGTGCCAGCAGACCCCTGGGCCCGAACACTGAAGCTTTCTTT
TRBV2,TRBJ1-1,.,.,CASSVLGGEAFF,TGTGCCAGCAGTGTACTGGGGGGAGAAGCTTTCTTT
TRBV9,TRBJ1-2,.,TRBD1,CASSVSGQGYGYTF,TGTGCCAGCAGCGTAAGTGGACAGGGATATGGCTACACCTTC
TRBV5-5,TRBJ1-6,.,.,CASSLGSGIYNSPLHF,TGTGCCAGCAGCTTGGGGTCAGGGATCTATAATTCACCCCTCCACTTT
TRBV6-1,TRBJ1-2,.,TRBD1,CASSLPTGRGDGYTF,TGTGCCAGCAGTCTGCCGACAGGGCGGGGTGATGGCTACACCTTC
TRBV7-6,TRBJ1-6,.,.,CASSLGHRDNSPLHF,TGTGCCAGCAGCTTAGGCCATAGAGATAATTCACCCCTCCACTTT
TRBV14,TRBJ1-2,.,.,CASSQGGGIAYGYTF,TGTGCCAGCAGCCAAGGGGGCGGCATAGCCTATGGCTACACCTTC
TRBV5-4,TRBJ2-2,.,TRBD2,CASSLSAGGDTGELFF,TGTGCCAGCAGCTTATCAGCGGGGGGGGACACCGGGGAGCTGTTTTTT
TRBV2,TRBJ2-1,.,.,CASSENRNEQFF,TGTGCCAGCAGTGAAAATCGGAATGAGCAGTTCTTC
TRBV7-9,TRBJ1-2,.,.,CASSLDHETGETF,TGTGCCAGCAGCTTAGACCACGAGACAGGTGAAACCTTC
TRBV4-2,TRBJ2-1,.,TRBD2,CASSQEGSGGANEQFF,TGTGCCAGCAGCCAAGAGGGTAGCGGGGGGGCCAATGAGCAGTTCTTC
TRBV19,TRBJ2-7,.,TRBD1,CASSRGGQGADYEQYF,TGTGCCAGTAGTCGCGGAGGACAGGGGGCAGATTACGAGCAGTACTTC
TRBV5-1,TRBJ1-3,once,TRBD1,CASSSQGASGNTIYF,TGCGCCAGCAGCTCACAGGGGGCGTCCGGAAACACCATATATTTT
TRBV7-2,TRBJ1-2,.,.,CASSLVEYYGYTF,TGTGCCAGCAGCTTAGTAGAATACTATGGCTACACCTTC
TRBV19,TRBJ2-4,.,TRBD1,CATRPGQGKNIQYF,TGTGCCACCAGACCGGGACAGGGAAAAAACATTCAGTACTTC
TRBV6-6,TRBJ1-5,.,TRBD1,CASRHTGVNSNQPQHF,TGTGCCAGCAGACACACAGGGGTTAATAGCAATCAGCCCCAGCATTTT
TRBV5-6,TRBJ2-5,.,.,CASTGPGIQETQYF,TGTGCCAGCACAGGCCCCGGCATCCAAGAGACCCAGTACTTC
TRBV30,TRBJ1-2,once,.,CAWSPGSEGYTF,TGTGCCTGGAGTCCCGGGTCTGAGGGCTACACCTTC
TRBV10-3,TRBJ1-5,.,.,CAISAGDQPQHF,TGTGCCATCAGTGCCGGGGATCAGCCCCAGCATTTT
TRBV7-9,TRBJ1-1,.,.,CASSFGGEAFF,TGTGCCAGCAGTTTCGGGGGTGAGGCTTTCTTT
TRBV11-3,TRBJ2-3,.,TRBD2,CASSLDLGLAGGPRQYF,TGTGCCAGCAGCTTAGATCTGGGACTAGCGGGGGGGCCAAGGCAGTATTTT
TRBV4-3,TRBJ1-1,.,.,CASSQDSRGATTEAFF,TGCGCCAGCAGCCAAGATTCGCGGGGGGCAACGACTGAAGCTTTCTTT
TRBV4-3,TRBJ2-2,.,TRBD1,CASSPGTGYLTGELFF,TGCGCCAGCAGCCCGGGGACAGGGTACCTCACCGGGGAGCTGTTTTTT
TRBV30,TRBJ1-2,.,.,CACPTPGVYGYTF,TGTGCCTGCCCCACCCCCGGGGTCTATGGCTACACCTTC
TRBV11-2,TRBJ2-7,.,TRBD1,CASSSLRDRAYEQYF,TGTGCCAGCAGCTCCCTCCGGGACAGGGCCTACGAGCAGTACTTC
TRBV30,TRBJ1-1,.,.,CAWRGSLNTEAFF,TGTGCCTGGAGGGGCAGTCTAAACACTGAAGCTTTCTTT
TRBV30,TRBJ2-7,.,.,CAWRGPLYSADYEQYF,TGTGCCTGGAGAGGCCCTTTGTATAGCGCGGACTACGAGCAGTACTTC
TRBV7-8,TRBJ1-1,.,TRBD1,CASSPGQGPFTEAFF,TGTGCCAGCAGCCCGGGACAGGGGCCGTTCACTGAAGCTTTCTTT
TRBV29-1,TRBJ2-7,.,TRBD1,CSGRNDRGLTYEQYF,TGCAGCGGGCGTAACGACAGGGGGCTTACCTACGAGCAGTACTTC
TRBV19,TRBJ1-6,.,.,CASSIGVSSYNSPLHF,TGTGCCAGTAGTATAGGAGTAAGCTCCTATAATTCACCCCTCCACTTT
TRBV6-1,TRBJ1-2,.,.,CASSPRGTPSGYTF,TGTGCCAGCAGTCCGAGGGGGACCCCGAGTGGCTACACCTTC
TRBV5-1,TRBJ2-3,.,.,CASSALQGGDTQYF,TGCGCCAGCAGCGCCCTACAGGGCGGAGATACGCAGTATTTT
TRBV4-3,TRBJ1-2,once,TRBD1,CASSQHGTVGGYTF,TGCGCCAGCAGCCAACATGGGACAGTGGGAGGCTACACCTTC
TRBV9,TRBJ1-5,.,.,CASSPGPSSYQPQHF,TGTGCCAGCAGCCCCGGTCCGAGCTCCTATCAGCCCCAGCATTTT
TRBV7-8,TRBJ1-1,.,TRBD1,CASSPRTGEWGTEAFF,TGTGCCAGCAGCCCCCGGACAGGGGAGTGGGGCACTGAAGCTTTCTTT
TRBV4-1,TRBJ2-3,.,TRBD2,CASSQGEGTDTQYF,TGCGCCAGCAGCCAGGGGGAGGGGACAGATACGCAGTATTTT